This T cell receptor (beta chain) was retrieved from a study of T cells expressing NK-cell markers. CDR1 SGHDT and CDR2 YYEEEE come from the germline V gene. The CDR3 totals 12 residues. UMIs accompanied the 5'RACE template switching by which TCR beta cDNA was made. TCRdb re-called the 5' RACE reads and gives one entry per CDR3 protein, without DNA. The table counts 250,000 to 300,000 distinct CDR3 sequences; more than 3.5% lies in the top ten. Sequences were obtained from blood T cells: a sorted CD56 or NKG2C T cell subset, CD4+ or CD8+ T cells, or bulk PBMC T cells (not recorded which). The chain has TRBV5-6 and TRBJ1-2. The TCR comes from a woman aged 18-69 years in good health. The CDR3 here is CASSFRAGGYTF.